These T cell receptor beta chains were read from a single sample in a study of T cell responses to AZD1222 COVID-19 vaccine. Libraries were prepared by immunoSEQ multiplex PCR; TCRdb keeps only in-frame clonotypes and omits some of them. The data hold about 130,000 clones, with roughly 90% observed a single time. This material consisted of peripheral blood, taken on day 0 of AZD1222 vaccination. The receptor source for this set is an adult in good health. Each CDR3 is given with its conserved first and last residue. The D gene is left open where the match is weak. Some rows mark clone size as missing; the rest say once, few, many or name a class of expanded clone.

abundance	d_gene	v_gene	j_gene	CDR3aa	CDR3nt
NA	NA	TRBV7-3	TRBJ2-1	CASSYVGGGARNEQFF	TGTGCCAGCAGCTATGTTGGAGGGGGGGCCAGAAATGAGCAGTTCTTC
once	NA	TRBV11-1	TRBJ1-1	CASSLDAGAMNTEAFF	TGTGCCAGCAGCTTAGATGCGGGGGCCATGAACACTGAAGCTTTCTTT
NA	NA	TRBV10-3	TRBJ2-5	CAISEDIQETQYF	TGTGCCATCAGTGAGGACATCCAAGAGACCCAGTACTTC
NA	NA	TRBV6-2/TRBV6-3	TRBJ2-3	CASSYRSPDTQYF	TGTGCCAGCAGTTACCGTAGCCCCGATACGCAGTATTTT
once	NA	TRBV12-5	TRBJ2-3	CASGLGAGAGADTQYF	TGTGCTAGTGGTTTGGGGGCGGGGGCGGGAGCAGATACGCAGTATTTT
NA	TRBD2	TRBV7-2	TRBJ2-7	CASSLTWRMAGGPRGQYF	TGTGCCAGCAGCCTTACTTGGCGGATGGCGGGGGGACCGAGAGGGCAGTACTTC
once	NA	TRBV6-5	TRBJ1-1	CASRLEGDTEAFF	TGTGCCAGCAGGTTGGAAGGGGACACTGAAGCTTTCTTT
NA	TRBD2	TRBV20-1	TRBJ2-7	CSASSASGRSSYEQYF	TGCAGTGCTAGTTCGGCTAGCGGGAGGAGCTCCTACGAGCAGTACTTC
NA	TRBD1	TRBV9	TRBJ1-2	CASSVVDRERNYGYTF	TGTGCCAGCAGCGTAGTTGACAGGGAACGTAACTATGGCTACACCTTC
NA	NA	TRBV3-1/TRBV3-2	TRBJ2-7	CASSQEPRTYEQYF	TGTGCCAGCAGCCAAGAGCCCAGAACCTACGAGCAGTACTTC
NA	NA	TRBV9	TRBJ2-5	CASSVGGATGTQYF	TGTGCCAGCAGCGTAGGAGGGGCGACGGGGACCCAGTACTTC
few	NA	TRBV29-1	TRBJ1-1	CSVEIQEGTEAFF	TGCAGCGTTGAAATACAGGAAGGTACTGAAGCTTTCTTT
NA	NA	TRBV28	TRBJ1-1	CASSLYASGAFF	TGTGCCAGCAGTTTATACGCCAGCGGAGCTTTCTTT
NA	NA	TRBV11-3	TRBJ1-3	CASSLGVTPSGNTIYF	TGTGCCAGCAGCTTAGGGGTCACACCCTCTGGAAACACCATATATTTT
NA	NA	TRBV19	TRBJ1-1	CASSPDITEAFF	TGTGCCAGTAGTCCGGACATAACTGAAGCTTTCTTT
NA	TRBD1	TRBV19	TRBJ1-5	CASSIPRQGGDQPQHF	TGTGCCAGTAGTATCCCCAGACAGGGAGGGGATCAGCCCCAGCATTTT
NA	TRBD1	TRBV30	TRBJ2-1	CAWKLRGTGAYNEQFF	TGTGCCTGGAAGTTGAGGGGGACAGGGGCCTACAATGAGCAGTTCTTC
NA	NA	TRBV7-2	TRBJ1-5	CASSMGREQPQHF	TGTGCCAGCAGCATGGGACGGGAGCAGCCCCAGCATTTT
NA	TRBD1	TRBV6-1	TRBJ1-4	CASSEGTGVGKLFF	TGTGCCAGCAGTGAAGGAACAGGGGTGGGAAAACTGTTTTTT
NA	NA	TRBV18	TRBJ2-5	CASSAVRETQYF	TGTGCCAGCTCAGCCGTTCGAGAGACCCAGTACTTC
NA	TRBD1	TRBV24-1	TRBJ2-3	CATSDPIPGQLTDTQYF	TGTGCCACCAGTGACCCCATCCCGGGACAGCTCACAGATACGCAGTATTTT
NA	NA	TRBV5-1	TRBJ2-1	CASSLGGSSYNEQFF	TGCGCCAGCAGCTTGGGGGGTAGCTCCTACAATGAGCAGTTCTTC
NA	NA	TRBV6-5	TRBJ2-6	CASSLRVSGANVLTF	TGTGCCAGCAGTCTCAGGGTTTCTGGGGCCAACGTCCTGACTTTC
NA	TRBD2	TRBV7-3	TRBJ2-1	CASSLTASGRVNEQFF	TGTGCCAGCAGCTTAACCGCTAGCGGGAGAGTAAATGAGCAGTTCTTC
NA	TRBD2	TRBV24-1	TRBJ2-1	CATSEAGGPLVNEQFF	TGTGCCACCAGTGAAGCGGGAGGACCTCTTGTGAATGAGCAGTTCTTC
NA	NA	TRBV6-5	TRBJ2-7	CASSYNSPYEQYF	TGTGCCAGCAGTTACAACAGTCCCTACGAGCAGTACTTC
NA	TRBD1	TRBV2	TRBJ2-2	CASSWTGPANIGELFF	TGTGCCAGCAGTTGGACAGGGCCTGCGAACATCGGGGAGCTGTTTTTT
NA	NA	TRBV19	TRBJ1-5	CAVRGAGGNQPQHF	TGTGCCGTCAGGGGCGCGGGGGGCAATCAGCCCCAGCATTTT
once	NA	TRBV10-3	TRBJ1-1	CAISVSPYTYTEAFF	TGTGCCATCAGTGTTTCCCCATATACCTACACTGAAGCTTTCTTT
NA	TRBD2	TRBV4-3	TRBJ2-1	CASSQGGSSYNEQFF	TGCGCCAGCAGCCAGGGGGGGAGCTCCTACAATGAGCAGTTCTTC
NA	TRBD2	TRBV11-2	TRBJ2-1	CASSLGTSEYNEQFF	TGTGCCAGCAGCCTGGGGACTAGCGAGTACAATGAGCAGTTCTTC
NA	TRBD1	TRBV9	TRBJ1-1	CASSAGTGSLNTEAFF	TGTGCCAGCAGCGCCGGGACAGGGTCCCTGAACACTGAAGCTTTCTTT
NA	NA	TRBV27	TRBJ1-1	CASSSDGAGWTEAFF	TGTGCCAGCAGTTCAGACGGTGCGGGATGGACTGAAGCTTTCTTT
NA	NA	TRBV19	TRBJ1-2	CASSITENYGYTF	TGTGCCAGTAGTATCACTGAGAACTATGGCTACACCTTC
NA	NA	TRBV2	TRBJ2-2	CASRSGTFTGELFF	TGTGCCAGCAGGTCCGGGACCTTCACCGGGGAGCTGTTTTTT
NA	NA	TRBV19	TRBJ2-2	CASSVDSATGELFF	TGTGCCAGTAGTGTCGACTCTGCCACCGGGGAGCTGTTTTTT
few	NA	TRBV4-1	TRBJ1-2	CASSQERQLRGYTF	TGCGCCAGCAGCCAAGAAAGACAGCTACGTGGCTACACCTTC
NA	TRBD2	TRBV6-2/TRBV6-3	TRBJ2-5	CASSYSALASGTQETQYF	TGTGCCAGCAGTTACTCTGCACTGGCTAGCGGAACCCAAGAGACCCAGTACTTC
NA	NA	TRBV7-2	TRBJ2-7	CASSLSRYEQYF	TGTGCCAGCAGCTTATCCCGTTACGAGCAGTACTTC
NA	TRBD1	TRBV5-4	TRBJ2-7	CASSFHRGQGLSYEQYF	TGTGCCAGCAGCTTTCATCGGGGACAGGGTCTCTCCTACGAGCAGTACTTC
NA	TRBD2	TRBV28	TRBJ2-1	CASTSRGGRSSYNEQFF	TGTGCCAGCACCTCACGGGGCGGGAGGAGCTCCTACAATGAGCAGTTCTTC
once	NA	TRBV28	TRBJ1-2	CASSFSLVSGYTF	TGTGCCAGCAGTTTCAGCCTCGTCTCTGGCTACACCTTC
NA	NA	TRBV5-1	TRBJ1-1	CASGRGSGTEAFF	TGCGCCAGCGGAAGGGGGTCGGGGACTGAAGCTTTCTTT
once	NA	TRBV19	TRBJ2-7	CASSIKSGSYEQYF	TGTGCCAGTAGTATAAAATCCGGTAGCTACGAGCAGTACTTC
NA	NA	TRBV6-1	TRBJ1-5	CASSQGNQPQHF	TGTGCCAGCAGCCAGGGGAATCAGCCCCAGCATTTT
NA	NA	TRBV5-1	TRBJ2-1	CASEPQQGSHNNEQFF	TGCGCCAGCGAACCTCAACAGGGATCCCATAACAATGAGCAGTTCTTC